These T cell receptor beta chains were read from a single sample in a study of blood T cells in healthy people across ages. TCRdb reprocessed the 5' RACE reads via MiXCR and lists one record per CDR3 protein. The table shows about 580,000 distinct CDR3 sequences, with about 45% occurring only once. Source material: blood. All receptors derive from a man at least 80 years old in good health. Each CDR3 is given with its conserved first and last residue. D genes are given only for firm matches. A row's size may be missing; if present it is once, few, many or a size class.

clone_size	v_call	d_call	j_call	cdr3_length	cdr3_aa	cdr3_nt
few	TRBV4-2	TRBD2	TRBJ2-1	16	CASSQDGGGDYNEQFF	TGTGCCAGCAGCCAAGATGGCGGGGGTGACTACAATGAGCAGTTCTTC
few	TRBV20-1	NA	TRBJ2-3	16	CSAPDRREGLTDTQYF	TGCAGTGCTCCAGACCGCAGGGAAGGCTTAACAGATACGCAGTATTTT
few	TRBV29-1	TRBD2	TRBJ2-3	11	CSGIAGAAQYF	TGCAGCGGGATAGCGGGGGCCGCGCAGTATTTT
NA	TRBV2	NA	TRBJ2-1	14	CASMTADYYNGQFF	TGTGCCAGCATGACAGCGGATTACTACAATGGGCAGTTCTTC
NA	TRBV20-1	NA	TRBJ2-7	12	CSATARGYEQYF	TGCAGTGCTACCGCACGAGGCTACGAGCAGTACTTC
few	TRBV4-2	TRBD1	TRBJ2-1	16	CASSQRQGWDLNEQFF	TGTGCCAGCAGCCAAAGACAGGGATGGGACCTCAATGAGCAGTTCTTC
NA	TRBV5-1	NA	TRBJ2-1	15	CASSFRGESYNEQFF	TGCGCCAGTAGCTTCAGGGGGGAATCCTACAATGAGCAGTTCTTC
NA	TRBV4-3	TRBD1	TRBJ2-4	17	CASSQGLTGVVKNIQYF	TGCGCCAGCAGCCAAGGTTTGACAGGGGTGGTCAAAAACATTCAGTACTTC
few	TRBV20-1	NA	TRBJ2-1	13	CSARDSAYNEQFF	TGCAGTGCTAGAGATAGTGCCTACAATGAGCAGTTCTTC
NA	TRBV28	NA	TRBJ2-3	17	CASSPSGSQQNRDTQYF	TGTGCCAGCAGCCCCTCGGGCTCCCAGCAAAATAGGGATACGCAGTATTTT
few	TRBV7-9	NA	TRBJ2-3	18	CASSFRSGSPLATDTQYF	TGTGCCAGCAGCTTTCGGTCAGGGAGTCCCCTTGCCACAGATACGCAGTATTTT
NA	TRBV6-6	TRBD1	TRBJ1-1	16	CASSDPGGPFGTEAFF	TGTGCCAGCAGTGATCCAGGGGGCCCTTTTGGCACTGAAGCTTTCTTT
few	TRBV14	NA	TRBJ1-2	15	CASSQSLDGNYGYTF	TGTGCCAGCAGCCAATCTCTTGACGGAAACTATGGCTACACCTTC
few	TRBV20-1	TRBD1	TRBJ1-2	11	CSARTGHGYTF	TGCAGTGCTAGGACAGGGCATGGCTACACCTTC
few	TRBV7-2	NA	TRBJ2-5	15	CASSLGGTVQETQYF	TGTGCCAGCAGCTTAGGGGGGACTGTGCAAGAGACCCAGTACTTC
NA	TRBV25-1	TRBD1	TRBJ1-1	14	CASLPGTGNTEAFF	TGTGCCAGCCTTCCCGGGACAGGGAACACTGAAGCTTTCTTT
once	TRBV12-3/TRBV12-4	TRBD1	TRBJ2-1	15	CASIPDRGINNEQFF	TGTGCCAGCATTCCCGACAGGGGAATTAACAATGAGCAGTTCTTC
NA	TRBV7-9	TRBD2	TRBJ2-1	15	CASSLAGARENEQFF	TGTGCCAGCAGCTTAGCAGGTGCGCGGGAGAATGAGCAGTTCTTC
NA	TRBV7-2	TRBD2	TRBJ2-7	16	CASSSRGAGGLYEQYF	TGTGCCAGCAGCTCCCGTGGGGCGGGAGGGTTGTACGAGCAGTACTTC
few	TRBV20-1	NA	TRBJ2-1	15	CSALPAARRHNEQFF	TGCAGTGCTCTCCCCGCGGCTAGACGCCACAATGAGCAGTTCTTC
NA	TRBV29-1	NA	TRBJ2-5	12	CSVAWAQETQYF	TGCAGCGTTGCATGGGCGCAAGAGACCCAGTACTTC
NA	TRBV7-2	NA	TRBJ2-5	14	CASSLGLYQETQYF	TGTGCCAGCAGCTTGGGGCTATACCAAGAGACCCAGTACTTC
NA	TRBV9	NA	TRBJ2-1	13	CASSPGPGFEQFF	TGTGCCAGCAGCCCAGGCCCGGGATTTGAGCAGTTCTTC
NA	TRBV6-1	NA	TRBJ2-7	11	CAHQVGYEQYF	TGTGCCCACCAAGTCGGGTACGAGCAGTACTTC
NA	TRBV7-9	NA	TRBJ2-7	11	CACSLEVEQYF	TGTGCCTGCAGCTTAGAGGTCGAGCAGTACTTC
many	TRBV7-9	NA	TRBJ2-7	13	CASSQDFTYEQYF	TGTGCCAGCAGCCAGGACTTTACCTACGAGCAGTACTTC
NA	TRBV29-1	NA	TRBJ2-1	12	CSVSGGIDEQFF	TGCAGCGTTTCCGGAGGTATCGATGAGCAGTTCTTC
NA	TRBV6-6	NA	TRBJ2-2	13	CASTRGDTGELFF	TGTGCCAGCACCCGGGGCGACACCGGGGAGCTGTTTTTT
many	TRBV18	NA	TRBJ2-1	13	CASSPNPNYEQFF	TGTGCCAGCTCACCAAACCCAAATTATGAGCAGTTCTTC
NA	TRBV2	TRBD1	TRBJ2-3	15	CASQGEGQETDTQYF	TGTGCCAGCCAAGGAGAGGGACAGGAGACAGATACGCAGTATTTT
few	TRBV6-6	NA	TRBJ1-5	15	CASRLYRGRNQPRHF	TGTGCCAGCAGACTATACCGGGGACGCAATCAGCCCCGGCATTTT
few	TRBV3-1	NA	TRBJ1-1	12	CASSPTSSKAFF	TGTGCCAGCAGTCCTACAAGTTCTAAAGCTTTCTTT
NA	TRBV5-1	NA	TRBJ1-4	14	CASSWDIGEEKLFF	TGCGCCAGCAGTTGGGACATCGGAGAGGAAAAACTGTTTTTT
once	TRBV5-1	NA	TRBJ1-6	15	CTSSFEGLDNSPLHF	TGCACCAGCAGCTTCGAAGGACTTGACAATTCACCCCTCCACTTT
NA	TRBV7-2	NA	TRBJ1-4	16	CAGSFNRGATNEKLFF	TGTGCCGGCAGTTTTAACCGGGGCGCAACTAATGAAAAACTGTTTTTT
few	TRBV7-9	NA	TRBJ2-7	11	CASSAALEQYF	TGTGCCAGCAGCGCAGCCCTCGAGCAGTACTTC
NA	TRBV18	TRBD1	TRBJ2-3	16	CASSSRTGANLDTQYF	TGTGCCAGCTCATCCCGGACAGGGGCGAATTTGGATACGCAGTATTTT
NA	TRBV20-1	TRBD2	TRBJ2-5	15	CSARNLAEPQETQYF	TGCAGTGCTAGGAATCTAGCGGAGCCCCAAGAGACCCAGTACTTC
NA	TRBV7-2	NA	TRBJ2-5	16	CASSFRRDPGTGTQYF	TGTGCCAGCAGCTTTAGGAGGGATCCGGGGACGGGGACCCAGTACTTC
few	TRBV20-1	NA	TRBJ2-5	11	CSASGGKTQYF	TGCAGTGCTAGCGGCGGGAAGACCCAGTACTTC